The rows below give T cell receptor beta chains drawn from one sample of a study of blood T cell repertoires in COVID-19. Profiling relied on immunoSEQ multiplex PCR, and the TCRdb table lists in-frame clones only, not all of them. The table records about 240,000 clones, approximately 85% of them present only once. Sequencing used peripheral blood. The receptors shown here come from a man aged 45-65 years with COVID-19, enrolled during active disease. The CDR3 runs from the conserved cysteine through the conserved F or W. A D gene is named only where the DNA matches it firmly. The size entry is marked missing in some rows and otherwise reads once, few, many or a size class.

V	size	D	J	CDR3	DNA
TRBV4-2	NA	NA	TRBJ2-5	CASSQVTAPQETQYF	TGTGCCAGCAGCCAAGTTACTGCTCCTCAAGAGACCCAGTACTTC
TRBV7-2	NA	TRBD2	TRBJ2-7	CASSLMLAGGPGQYF	TGTGCCAGCAGCTTAATGCTAGCGGGGGGGCCGGGGCAGTACTTC
TRBV5-5	NA	TRBD1	TRBJ2-7	CASSLPGQGGYEQYF	TGTGCCAGCAGCCTCCCGGGACAGGGAGGCTACGAGCAGTACTTC
TRBV5-4	NA	TRBD1	TRBJ1-4	CASSLGQGGEKLFF	TGTGCCAGCAGCCTCGGACAGGGTGGCGAAAAACTGTTTTTT
TRBV19	NA	NA	TRBJ1-1	CASSTQWSTEAFF	TGTGCCAGTAGTACACAATGGAGCACTGAAGCTTTCTTT
TRBV7-3	NA	NA	TRBJ2-3	CASSPTLVGTQYF	TGTGCCAGCAGCCCTACCTTGGTTGGTACGCAGTATTTT
TRBV2	NA	NA	TRBJ2-7	CAIYFTGSYEQYF	TGTGCCATCTACTTTACAGGGTCCTACGAGCAGTACTTC
TRBV5-1	NA	NA	TRBJ2-6	CASSQDSSGANVLTF	TGCGCCAGCAGCCAAGACAGCTCTGGGGCCAACGTCCTGACTTTC
TRBV5-4	NA	NA	TRBJ1-2	CASSLPDRPYGYTF	TGTGCCAGCAGCTTGCCGGACAGACCATATGGCTACACCTTC
TRBV9	once	TRBD2	TRBJ2-5	CASSPGTSGGAETQYF	TGTGCCAGCAGCCCGGGGACTAGCGGGGGGGCCGAGACCCAGTACTTC
TRBV9	NA	TRBD1	TRBJ2-2	CASSARTGENTGELFF	TGTGCCAGCAGCGCCCGGACAGGGGAGAACACCGGGGAGCTGTTTTTT
TRBV2	NA	TRBD1	TRBJ2-6	CASSEGQHLSGANVLTF	TGTGCCAGCAGTGAGGGACAGCACCTCTCTGGGGCCAACGTCCTGACTTTC
TRBV9	NA	NA	TRBJ2-3	CASSIQGATLGDTQYF	TGTGCCAGCAGCATCCAAGGGGCCACCTTGGGAGATACGCAGTATTTT
TRBV11-1	few	NA	TRBJ1-1	CASSLPPAEAFF	TGTGCCAGCAGCTTACCCCCAGCTGAAGCTTTCTTT
TRBV5-1	NA	NA	TRBJ2-3	CASSLGFRGLTVTDTQYF	TGCGCCAGCAGCTTGGGGTTTAGGGGACTGACAGTCACAGATACGCAGTATTTT
TRBV30	NA	TRBD2	TRBJ2-5	CAWTTGTRGGETQYF	TGTGCCTGGACCACAGGGACTAGGGGTGGGGAGACCCAGTACTTC
TRBV18	NA	TRBD2	TRBJ2-1	CASSSLIGLAGGKSEQFF	TGTGCCAGCTCATCCCTGATCGGACTAGCGGGGGGGAAGAGTGAGCAGTTCTTC
TRBV7-2	NA	NA	TRBJ2-1	CASSSGHDYNEQFF	TGTGCCAGCAGCTCGGGACACGACTACAATGAGCAGTTCTTC
TRBV5-6	NA	NA	TRBJ2-3	CASSLGQGMTWSADTQYF	TGTGCCAGCAGCTTGGGGCAGGGGATGACGTGGTCGGCAGATACGCAGTATTTT
TRBV7-3	NA	TRBD1	TRBJ1-1	CASSLGARGRTEAFF	TGTGCCAGCAGCTTAGGGGCCAGGGGGAGAACTGAAGCTTTCTTT
TRBV14	NA	TRBD1	TRBJ1-4	CASSQPGTAATNEKLFF	TGTGCCAGCAGCCAACCAGGGACAGCCGCAACTAATGAAAAACTGTTTTTT
TRBV7-6	few	NA	TRBJ2-7	CASSLTGIHEQYF	TGTGCCAGCAGCTTAACAGGGATCCACGAGCAGTACTTC